The 5 T cell receptor beta chains reported below all come from one sample, sequenced in a study of T cell responses to AZD1222 COVID-19 vaccine. Clones were sequenced by immunoSEQ multiplex PCR, and TCRdb holds only the in-frame ones, with some missing. The table records roughly 120,000 clones, roughly 90% of them present only once. Here the sequenced sample was peripheral blood, taken on day 0 of AZD1222 vaccination. The source of these receptors is an adult in good health.

The chain couples TRBV2 to TRBJ2-7; 8 bases align to TRBD1. Germline-derived CDR1 and CDR2 are SNHLY and FYNNEI. The CDR3 has 15 amino acids. The V gene end was trimmed by 6 bases and the J gene end by 1 base; junction bases not matched to a gene: 8. The CDR3 DNA reads as TGTGCCAGCAGGCTACGGACAGGGAGATCCTACGAGCAGTACTTC. Amino acids: CASRLRTGRSYEQYF.

This chain connects TRBV7-2 to TRBJ1-5; TRBD1 might be the D (5 bases). The V end lost 5 bases, the J end lost 1 base, and 9 bases lay between the germline ends. Germline CDR1 and CDR2: SGHTA and FQGNSA. The CDR3 contains 14 residues. CDR3 in DNA: TGTGCCAGCAGCACGGGACCCAGCAATCAGCCCCAGCATTTT. This gives the protein CASSTGPSNQPQHF.

The chain uses TRBV27 and TRBJ1-3, with D unresolved. Germline V gene lookup returns CDR1 MNHEY and CDR2 SMNVEV (reference sequence). The CDR3 length is 12 residues. Trimming cost V 6 bases and J 2 bases, with 5 bases left between them. This chain's CDR3 is CASRSAGNTIYF. As DNA, the CDR3 is TGTGCCAGCAGGTCAGCTGGAAACACCATATATTTT.

The chain carries TRBV10-2 and TRBJ2-1, with 8 bases lining up with TRBD2. This CDR3 contains 15 residues. The germline V gene encodes CDR1 WSHSY and CDR2 SAAADI. The V gene end was trimmed by 2 bases and the J gene end by 9 bases; junction bases not matched to a gene: 9. The CDR3 loop reads CASSEIAGPLGEQFF. The CDR3 region has the DNA TGCGCCAGCAGTGAGATAGCGGGACCCCTGGGTGAGCAGTTCTTC.

The V gene is TRBV5-1, the J gene TRBJ1-5; TRBD1 aligns across 9 bases. Germline-derived CDR1 and CDR2 are SGHRS and YFSETQ. The CDR3 has 13 residues. After removal of 6 bases from V and 8 bases from J, the junction contained 6 bases not matched to a gene. The CDR3 region has the DNA TGCGCCAGCAAGTCCGGGGACAGGGAGCCCCAGCATTTT. This codes for CASKSGDREPQHF.